A single sample is the source of the 2 T cell receptor beta chains below, sequenced in a study of shared clonotypes between healthy human individuals. Libraries were prepared by immunoSEQ multiplex PCR; TCRdb keeps only in-frame clonotypes and omits some of them. The profile shows roughly 110,000 clones, 55% to 70% of them singletons. The source material was memory CD8+ T cells sorted from blood. As for subset: CD45RO+ cells pooled with CCR7-negative TemRA cells. Source of these receptors: a woman aged 25 to 39 in good health.

This clone occurred many times. The rearrangement links TRBV5-5 to TRBJ2-7, with TRBD1 identical over 7 bases. Per the germline V gene, CDR1 is SGHKS and CDR2 is YYEKEE (reference sequence). J was trimmed by 5 bases and V by 0 bases; bases with no gene match: 5. CDR3 size: 14 residues. CDR3: CASSLATGDDEQYF. The CDR3 DNA is TGTGCCAGCAGCTTGGCCACAGGGGATGACGAGCAGTACTTC.

This clone was counted only a few times. One end of the junction fails to match germline, which may point to a read error. This sequence joins TRBV18 and TRBJ2-7; D remains unclear. CDR3 size: 11 residues. CDR1 and CDR2 from the germline V gene are KGHSH and LQKENI. The CDR3 coding sequence is TGTGCCAGCTCTCCACACTACGAGCAGTACTTC. Translation: CASSPHYEQYF.